Listed below are T cell receptor beta chains from one sample, sequenced in a study of cytomegalovirus exposure and HLA in healthy donors. Using immunoSEQ multiplex PCR, the repertoire was profiled, and TCRdb retains in-frame clones only, with some absent. The sample has approximately 140,000 clones, roughly four fifths seen once. The sample taken for sequencing was PBMCs. All receptors derive from a girl aged 2-10 years in good health and CMV-seronegative. Both conserved end residues are part of each CDR3. The order of the fields is J gene, clone size, V gene, D gene, CDR3 protein, CDR3 DNA. A D gene is named only where the DNA matches it firmly. Size is stated for part of the rows, as once, few or many counts, or as a class when the clone is expanded.

j_call: TRBJ2-3; clone_size: -; v_call: TRBV6-1; d_call: -; cdr3_aa: CASGRQGTDTQYF; cdr3_nt: TGTGCCAGCGGGAGACAGGGCACAGATACGCAGTATTTT
j_call: TRBJ2-7; clone_size: once; v_call: TRBV19; d_call: -; cdr3_aa: CASSIGTAYEQYF; cdr3_nt: TGTGCCAGTAGTATAGGGACAGCATACGAGCAGTACTTC
j_call: TRBJ2-7; clone_size: -; v_call: TRBV29-1; d_call: -; cdr3_aa: CSVESDFEQYF; cdr3_nt: TGCAGCGTTGAATCAGACTTCGAGCAGTACTTC
j_call: TRBJ2-3; clone_size: few; v_call: TRBV7-6; d_call: TRBD2; cdr3_aa: CASSFPRPGTSGSGTQYF; cdr3_nt: TGTGCCAGCAGCTTCCCCCGACCTGGGACTAGCGGGAGTGGTACGCAGTATTTT
j_call: TRBJ2-7; clone_size: -; v_call: TRBV13; d_call: -; cdr3_aa: CASSSSARGSSYEQYF; cdr3_nt: TGTGCCAGCAGCTCCTCCGCGAGGGGGAGCTCCTACGAGCAGTACTTC
j_call: TRBJ1-5; clone_size: -; v_call: TRBV21-1; d_call: -; cdr3_aa: CASSSEGESNQPQHF; cdr3_nt: TGTGCCAGCAGCAGTGAGGGGGAAAGCAATCAGCCCCAGCATTTT
j_call: TRBJ1-1; clone_size: -; v_call: TRBV11-2; d_call: -; cdr3_aa: CASSLARGGAGLNTEAFF; cdr3_nt: TGTGCCAGCAGCTTAGCAAGGGGGGGCGCAGGTTTGAACACTGAAGCTTTCTTT
j_call: TRBJ2-2; clone_size: -; v_call: TRBV4-1; d_call: TRBD2; cdr3_aa: CASSLPGLAGGSAGELFF; cdr3_nt: TGCGCCAGCAGCCTACCGGGACTAGCGGGAGGGTCGGCCGGGGAGCTGTTTTTT
j_call: TRBJ1-2; clone_size: -; v_call: TRBV7-9; d_call: -; cdr3_aa: CASSLLYGYTF; cdr3_nt: TGTGCCAGCAGCTTACTATATGGCTACACCTTC
j_call: TRBJ2-7; clone_size: -; v_call: TRBV9; d_call: TRBD1; cdr3_aa: CASSAAGTDYEQYF; cdr3_nt: TGTGCCAGCAGCGCCGCCGGGACAGACTACGAGCAGTACTTC
j_call: TRBJ2-7; clone_size: -; v_call: TRBV6-1; d_call: TRBD2; cdr3_aa: CASSESREGGYEQYF; cdr3_nt: TGTGCCAGCAGTGAATCGCGGGAGGGGGGCTACGAGCAGTACTTC
j_call: TRBJ1-2; clone_size: -; v_call: TRBV18; d_call: -; cdr3_aa: CASSPSGGGYGYTF; cdr3_nt: TGTGCCAGCTCACCAAGCGGGGGAGGGTATGGCTACACCTTC
j_call: TRBJ2-1; clone_size: -; v_call: TRBV10-3; d_call: -; cdr3_aa: CAISESPGYNEQFF; cdr3_nt: TGTGCCATCAGTGAGTCCCCAGGGTACAATGAGCAGTTCTTC
j_call: TRBJ2-3; clone_size: -; v_call: TRBV11-2; d_call: -; cdr3_aa: CASSLVGSADTQYF; cdr3_nt: TGTGCCAGCAGCCTGGTGGGCTCGGCAGATACGCAGTATTTT
j_call: TRBJ2-5; clone_size: -; v_call: TRBV11-2; d_call: -; cdr3_aa: CASSLTSRSQETQYF; cdr3_nt: TGTGCCAGCAGCTTAACTAGTCGCTCCCAAGAGACCCAGTACTTC
j_call: TRBJ1-1; clone_size: -; v_call: TRBV30; d_call: -; cdr3_aa: CAWTRGGGNTEAFF; cdr3_nt: TGTGCCTGGACCCGGGGAGGGGGGAACACTGAAGCTTTCTTT
j_call: TRBJ2-1; clone_size: -; v_call: TRBV19; d_call: -; cdr3_aa: CASSIKSRADSYNEQFF; cdr3_nt: TGTGCCAGTAGTATTAAGTCGCGGGCGGACTCCTACAATGAGCAGTTCTTC
j_call: TRBJ1-1; clone_size: -; v_call: TRBV5-1; d_call: TRBD1; cdr3_aa: CASSLAARQGTAFF; cdr3_nt: TGCGCCAGCAGCTTGGCGGCTAGACAGGGAACAGCTTTCTTT
j_call: TRBJ2-5; clone_size: -; v_call: TRBV7-2; d_call: TRBD2; cdr3_aa: CASSIIAGAAQETQYF; cdr3_nt: TGTGCCAGCAGCATCATAGCGGGGGCCGCCCAAGAGACCCAGTACTTC
j_call: TRBJ1-4; clone_size: -; v_call: TRBV15; d_call: -; cdr3_aa: CATSRDLRTNEKLFF; cdr3_nt: TGTGCCACCAGCAGAGATCTCCGGACTAATGAAAAACTGTTTTTT
j_call: TRBJ2-1; clone_size: -; v_call: TRBV11-2; d_call: -; cdr3_aa: CASSLGLATYNEQFF; cdr3_nt: TGTGCCAGCAGCTTAGGCCTAGCGACCTACAATGAGCAGTTCTTC
j_call: TRBJ2-1; clone_size: -; v_call: TRBV6-5; d_call: -; cdr3_aa: CASSYSPSLEGHEQFF; cdr3_nt: TGTGCCAGCAGTTACTCGCCTAGCCTAGAGGGTCATGAGCAGTTCTTC
j_call: TRBJ2-3; clone_size: -; v_call: TRBV5-1; d_call: -; cdr3_aa: CASSLAGTYLTDTQYF; cdr3_nt: TGCGCCAGCAGCTTGGCCGGTACCTATCTCACAGATACGCAGTATTTT
j_call: TRBJ2-3; clone_size: once; v_call: TRBV6-1; d_call: -; cdr3_aa: CASTWEGVSTDTQYF; cdr3_nt: TGTGCCAGCACCTGGGAGGGGGTTAGCACAGATACGCAGTATTTT
j_call: TRBJ2-7; clone_size: -; v_call: TRBV4-1; d_call: -; cdr3_aa: CASSPPSDIGVLYEQYF; cdr3_nt: TGCGCCAGCAGCCCGCCTAGTGACATAGGGGTACTCTACGAGCAGTACTTC
j_call: TRBJ2-5; clone_size: -; v_call: TRBV10-1; d_call: TRBD1; cdr3_aa: CASSAGQGQETQYF; cdr3_nt: TGCGCCAGCAGTGCCGGACAGGGCCAAGAGACCCAGTACTTC
j_call: TRBJ2-3; clone_size: -; v_call: TRBV27; d_call: -; cdr3_aa: CATSPWRSATDTQYF; cdr3_nt: TGTGCCACATCACCATGGCGGTCAGCCACAGATACGCAGTATTTT
j_call: TRBJ1-1; clone_size: -; v_call: TRBV27; d_call: -; cdr3_aa: CASSVQGRVTEAFF; cdr3_nt: TGTGCCAGCAGTGTTCAGGGGAGGGTCACTGAAGCTTTCTTT
j_call: TRBJ2-3; clone_size: -; v_call: TRBV4-1; d_call: -; cdr3_aa: CASSSLSTDTQYF; cdr3_nt: TGCGCCAGCAGCTCTCTGTCTACAGATACGCAGTATTTT
j_call: TRBJ2-1; clone_size: -; v_call: TRBV5-4; d_call: TRBD2; cdr3_aa: CASSLGLAGGQGNEQFF; cdr3_nt: TGTGCCAGCAGCTTGGGACTAGCGGGGGGGCAAGGGAATGAGCAGTTCTTC
j_call: TRBJ2-5; clone_size: -; v_call: TRBV29-1; d_call: -; cdr3_aa: CSVEMGPETQYF; cdr3_nt: TGCAGCGTTGAAATGGGGCCCGAGACCCAGTACTTC
j_call: TRBJ2-3; clone_size: -; v_call: TRBV7-8; d_call: -; cdr3_aa: CASILSSEITDTQYF; cdr3_nt: TGTGCCAGCATACTATCTAGCGAAATCACAGATACGCAGTATTTT
j_call: TRBJ2-5; clone_size: -; v_call: TRBV11-3; d_call: -; cdr3_aa: CASSQTQGAKETQYF; cdr3_nt: TGTGCCAGCAGCCAAACCCAGGGCGCCAAAGAGACCCAGTACTTC
j_call: TRBJ2-1; clone_size: -; v_call: TRBV27; d_call: -; cdr3_aa: CASGRGYEQFF; cdr3_nt: TGTGCCAGCGGAAGGGGATATGAGCAGTTCTTC
j_call: TRBJ1-2; clone_size: -; v_call: TRBV19; d_call: TRBD1; cdr3_aa: CASLTGQGESNYGYTF; cdr3_nt: TGTGCCAGTCTTACGGGACAGGGTGAATCGAACTATGGCTACACCTTC
j_call: TRBJ2-7; clone_size: once; v_call: TRBV15; d_call: -; cdr3_aa: CATSRDRGTYEQYF; cdr3_nt: TGTGCCACCAGCAGAGATCGGGGAACCTACGAGCAGTACTTC
j_call: TRBJ1-2; clone_size: -; v_call: TRBV6-5; d_call: TRBD1; cdr3_aa: CASSRTGQSIYGYTF; cdr3_nt: TGTGCCAGCAGTCGGACGGGACAGAGCATCTATGGCTACACCTTC
j_call: TRBJ2-5; clone_size: -; v_call: TRBV7-8; d_call: -; cdr3_aa: CASSLPGSRRETQYF; cdr3_nt: TGTGCCAGCAGCTTACCTGGCTCCCGGAGAGAGACCCAGTACTTC
j_call: TRBJ1-1; clone_size: -; v_call: TRBV5-4; d_call: TRBD1; cdr3_aa: CASSSEIPGGEAFF; cdr3_nt: TGTGCCAGCAGCTCAGAAATCCCAGGGGGTGAAGCTTTCTTT
j_call: TRBJ1-3; clone_size: -; v_call: TRBV7-2; d_call: TRBD1; cdr3_aa: CASSSGQGAGGNTIYF; cdr3_nt: TGTGCCAGCAGCTCCGGACAGGGGGCGGGAGGAAACACCATATATTTT
j_call: TRBJ2-7; clone_size: -; v_call: TRBV7-2; d_call: TRBD2; cdr3_aa: CASSLDPSGAYEQYF; cdr3_nt: TGTGCCAGCAGCTTAGATCCTAGCGGGGCCTACGAGCAGTACTTC
j_call: TRBJ1-6; clone_size: -; v_call: TRBV29-1; d_call: -; cdr3_aa: CSVRRTENSPLHF; cdr3_nt: TGCAGCGTGAGACGGACTGAGAATTCACCCCTCCACTTT
j_call: TRBJ2-2; clone_size: -; v_call: TRBV25-1; d_call: -; cdr3_aa: CASSGAGDTGELFF; cdr3_nt: TGTGCCAGCAGTGGAGCGGGCGATACCGGGGAGCTGTTTTTT
j_call: TRBJ2-7; clone_size: -; v_call: TRBV13; d_call: TRBD1; cdr3_aa: CASSPVGQGKYEQYF; cdr3_nt: TGTGCCAGCAGCCCCGTGGGACAGGGGAAGTACGAGCAGTACTTC
j_call: TRBJ1-5; clone_size: -; v_call: TRBV9; d_call: TRBD1; cdr3_aa: CASSETGWLGQPQHF; cdr3_nt: TGTGCCAGCAGCGAGACAGGGTGGTTGGGTCAGCCCCAGCATTTT
j_call: TRBJ1-6; clone_size: -; v_call: TRBV30; d_call: TRBD1; cdr3_aa: CAWSVKGAFDNSPLHF; cdr3_nt: TGTGCCTGGAGTGTAAAGGGGGCGTTCGATAATTCACCCCTCCACTTT
j_call: TRBJ1-5; clone_size: -; v_call: TRBV5-1; d_call: -; cdr3_aa: CASSLSGDQPQHF; cdr3_nt: TGCGCCAGCAGCTTGTCAGGGGATCAGCCCCAGCATTTT